This T cell receptor beta chain stems from a study of tumor and adjacent non-tumor tissue in lung cancer. Overall study findings and caveats: Tumor repertoires had a smaller top 100 clone share than normal lung. TCR diversity was significantly greater in tumor than normal lung tissue.

TCRbeta libraries were built with three rounds of nested PCR, modified from ARM-PCR. TCRdb independently ran MiXCR on the multiplex PCR reads; one entry per CDR3 protein. The sample lists 52,000 or so distinct CDR3 sequences, around three quarters occurring once. This clonotype was counted a few times. Its matching antigen is unknown. V was trimmed by 3 bases and J by 6 bases, leaving 12 bases between them. This CDR3 spans 13 amino acids. Per germline, CDR1 SQVTM and CDR2 ANQGSEA. The template was RNA from unsorted bulk tissue. This non-tumor lung sample came from over 3 cm beyond the tumor edge. The sample taken for sequencing was distant non-tumor lung tissue. The origin of this receptor is a woman aged 55-69 years with non-small cell lung cancer. V and J are TRBV29-1 and TRBJ2-1; D possibly corresponds to TRBD1 (6 bases). CDR3 bases: TGCAGCGTTGATGTGGTGGGGGCCAATGAGCAGTTCTTC. Protein product: CSVDVVGANEQFF.